The 17 T cell receptor beta chains below all came from one sample that was sequenced in a study of T cell responses to AZD1222 COVID-19 vaccine. Profiled with immunoSEQ multiplex PCR; TCRdb holds only in-frame clones, not every one. The sample lists about 96,000 clones, almost 90% occurring once. This specimen consisted of peripheral blood, obtained on day 0 of AZD1222 vaccination. Receptors were obtained from an adult in good health.

CDR3 nucleotides: TGTGCCAGCAACTTATCGGGGAGCGGGAGTGGGTACGAGCAGTACTTC. Translation gives CASNLSGSGSGYEQYF. The rearrangement links TRBV12-1 to TRBJ2-7; the DNA was not compared with TRBD2, the D call given in the table. TRBV12-1 is deemed a pseudogene. This CDR3 has 16 amino acids.

The chain couples TRBV5-4 to TRBJ2-3; 9 bases map to TRBD2. V lost 0 bases and J lost 1; bases outside the gene matches: 6. Germline loops: CDR1 SGHNT, CDR2 YYREEE (reference sequence). The CDR3 covers 17 residues. CDR3 region: CASSLGLAEARTDTQYF. CDR3 DNA: TGTGCCAGCAGCTTGGGACTAGCGGAGGCCCGCACAGATACGCAGTATTTT.

This chain links TRBV6-2 or TRBV6-3 with TRBJ2-1; 13 bases agree with TRBD2. The CDR3 totals 17 residues. Germline CDR1 MNHEY, CDR2 SVGEGT. With V trimmed by 5 bases and J by 4 bases, 8 bases remained unmatched. The CDR3 DNA is TGTGCCAGCAGTCCCAGACTAGCGGGAGGCCCTTACAATGAGCAGTTCTTC. Its protein product is CASSPRLAGGPYNEQFF.

The V gene is TRBV7-9, the J gene TRBJ1-1, with D tentatively TRBD1 (5 bases). Germline V gene data show CDR1 as SEHNR and CDR2 as FQNEAQ (reference sequence). The CDR3 has 14 amino acids. V shed 0 bases and J shed 3 bases, with 8 bases lying between them. CDR3 protein: CASSLAQGDTEAFF. The CDR3 DNA sequence: TGTGCCAGCAGCTTAGCGCAAGGGGACACTGAAGCTTTCTTT. Complete variable domain (other parts from reference TRBV7-9 and TRBJ1-1): DTGVSQNPRHKITKRGQNVTFRCDPISEHNRLYWYRQTLGQGPEFLTYFQNEAQLEKSRLLSDRFSAERPKGSFSTLEIQRTEQGDSAMYLCASSLAQGDTEAFFGQGTRLTVV.

The V call is TRBV5-4, the J call TRBJ2-3; D is undetermined. Trimming removed 7 bases at V and 2 bases at J, with 5 bases between. Germline V gene sequence: CDR1 SGHNT, CDR2 YYREEE (reference sequence). The CDR3 extends over 11 amino acids. The CDR3 bases are TGTGCCAGCGGCGACACAGATACGCAGTATTTT. It codes for CASGDTDTQYF.

V usage is TRBV27 and J usage is TRBJ2-3; the match to TRBD2 covers 9 bases. Germline lookup yields CDR1 MNHEY and CDR2 SMNVEV (reference sequence). Losses at the gene ends were 6 bases for V and 4 bases for J; bases not matched to a gene: 2. This CDR3 has 13 amino acids. The CDR3, as DNA: TGTGCCAGCAGGGCGGGAGGGGCAGATACGCAGTATTTT. Amino acid sequence: CASRAGGADTQYF.

This clone turned up a few times. The chain has TRBV19 and TRBJ2-7; D uncertain. CDR3 length: 12 amino acids. V was pared by 5 bases and J by 2 bases, with 7 bases between. Germline V lookup: CDR1 LNHDA, CDR2 SQIVND (reference sequence). The CDR3 region is CASSLPPYEQYF. The CDR3 bases are TGTGCCAGTAGTTTACCCCCCTACGAGCAGTACTTC.

The sample holds one count of this clone. The V call is TRBV7-2, the J call TRBJ2-7, with 7 bases lining up with TRBD1. The CDR3 loop spans 14 amino acids. Trimming took 4 bases from V and 0 from J; bases not matched to a gene: 3. CDR1 is SGHTA and CDR2 is FQGNSA in the germline V gene. The CDR3 here is CASSSDRSSYEQYF. Written as DNA, the CDR3 is TGTGCCAGCAGCTCGGACAGGAGCTCCTACGAGCAGTACTTC.

A single count supports this clone. The rearrangement uses TRBV7-2 and TRBJ1-2; 8 bases fit TRBD1. CDR3 length: 13 residues. In germline, CDR1 is SGHTA, CDR2 FQGNSA. V lost 4 bases to trimming and J lost 6 bases; unmatched junction nucleotides: 4. CDR3 sequence reads: CASSYSGGNGYTF. CDR3 in DNA: TGTGCCAGCAGCTACTCAGGGGGCAATGGCTACACCTTC.

The chain carries TRBV11-3 and TRBJ2-7; 7 bases map to TRBD1. CDR1 and CDR2 (germline): SGHNT, YENEEA. V was clipped by 4 bases and J by 6 bases; unmatched bases: 9. This CDR3 contains 14 residues. The CDR3 coding sequence is TGTGCCAGCAGCTCCCGACAGGGCATGGGCGAGCAGTACTTC. It encodes CASSSRQGMGEQYF. The whole variable domain, filled in from reference TRBV11-3 and TRBJ2-7, reads EAGVVQSPRYKIIEKKQPVAFWCNPISGHNTLYWYLQNLGQGPELLIRYENEEAVDDSQLPKDRFSAERLKGVDSTLKIQPAELGDSAVYLCASSSRQGMGEQYFGPGTRLTVT.

V usage is TRBV6-5 and J usage is TRBJ1-4; maybe TRBD1 (5 bases). The CDR3 loop spans 13 amino acids. Deletions cut 7 bases from V and 5 bases from J, with 11 bases between. Germline loops: CDR1 MNHEY, CDR2 SVGAGI. This CDR3 is CASTRAPNEKLFF. The CDR3 bases are TGTGCCAGCACCAGGGCGCCCAATGAAAAACTGTTTTTT.

The V gene is TRBV27, the J gene TRBJ2-7; 7 bases line up with TRBD1. The CDR3 covers 13 residues. V shed 2 bases, J shed 7 bases, and the junction held 5 bases outside the gene matches. Per the germline V gene, CDR1 is MNHEY and CDR2 is SMNVEV (reference sequence). The CDR3 loop is CASSLALRGEQYF. In nucleotides, the CDR3 is TGTGCCAGCAGTTTAGCTCTCAGGGGGGAGCAGTACTTC.

The V and J genes are TRBV28 and TRBJ2-7; TRBD1 aligns across 7 bases. The germline CDR1 and CDR2 sequences are MDHEN and SYDVKM. Trimming at V came to 6 bases and at J to 4 bases, leaving 3 bases not matched to a gene. There are 12 residues in the CDR3. DNA of the CDR3: TGTGCCAGCAGACAACAGGGGTACGAGCAGTACTTC. Its protein product is CASRQQGYEQYF.

The J gene is TRBJ2-3, the V gene TRBV19; possible D gene TRBD2, 6 bases. From germline, CDR1 is LNHDA and CDR2 SQIVND (reference sequence). The CDR3 spans 15 residues. V was cut by 3 bases and J by 9 bases, with 19 bases left in between. This chain's CDR3 is CASSMSRAPGDTQYF. DNA of the CDR3: TGTGCCAGTAGTATGTCCAGGGCCCCGGGGGACACGCAGTATTTT.

The chain couples TRBV15 to TRBJ2-1, with D perhaps being TRBD1 or TRBD2 (5 bases each). The V end lost 4 bases, the J end lost 4 bases, and 11 bases lay between the germline ends. Germline CDR1 is LNHNV and CDR2 is YYDKDF (reference sequence). The CDR3 has 14 amino acids. The CDR3 DNA is TGTGCCACCAGCATAGGGACGCCATACAATGAGCAGTTCTTC. It translates to CATSIGTPYNEQFF. Based on the CDR3 plus reference TRBV15 and TRBJ2-1, the full variable domain is DAMVIQNPRYQVTQFGKPVTLSCSQTLNHNVMYWYQQKSSQAPKLLFHYYDKDFNNEADTPDNFQSRRPNTSFCFLDIRSPGLGDTAMYLCATSIGTPYNEQFFGPGTRLTVL.

The chain combines TRBV9 with TRBJ2-1, with 7 bases aligning to TRBD1. CDR3 length equals 15 residues. Germline CDR1 and CDR2: SGDLS and YYNGEE. Germline trimming cut 5 bases from V and 4 bases from J; bases unmatched to any gene: 9. CDR3 loop: CASRDAGTEYNEQFF. CDR3 coding DNA: TGTGCCAGCAGAGACGCCGGGACAGAGTACAATGAGCAGTTCTTC. Together with reference TRBV9 and TRBJ2-1, the CDR3 gives the full variable domain: DSGVTQTPKHLITATGQRVTLRCSPRSGDLSVYWYQQSLDQGLQFLIQYYNGEERAKGNILERFSAQQFPDLHSELNLSSLELGDSALYFCASRDAGTEYNEQFFGPGTRLTVL.

This clone was counted a single time. The chain employs TRBV18 and TRBJ1-2; TRBD1 is a possible D gene (5 bases). This CDR3 is built from 15 residues. CDR1 KGHSH and CDR2 LQKENI come from the germline V gene. The V gene lost 0 bases and the J gene lost 4 bases, with 12 bases spanning the gap. The DNA for the CDR3 is TGTGCCAGCTCACCACCCGGGCTTCAGGGCTATGGCTACACCTTC. Translation gives CASSPPGLQGYGYTF.